Listed below are T cell receptor beta chains from one sample, sequenced in a study of CDR3 diversity in severe acne. TCRdb analysed the PCR reads with MiXCR anew, one entry per CDR3 protein. The sample lists more than 80,000 distinct CDR3 sequences, approximately 49% occurring once. Specimen: blood. Receptors originate from a male donor with severe acne vulgaris. Each CDR3 is given with its conserved first and last residue. A D gene is named only where the DNA matches it firmly. Where a row states a size, it is once, few, many or the class of an expanded clone; other rows omit it.

v_call	clone_size	j_call	d_call	cdr3_aa	cdr3_nt
TRBV10-3	.	TRBJ2-1	TRBD1	CAISDGTGSYNEQFF	TGTGCCATCAGTGACGGGACAGGGAGTTACAATGAGCAGTTCTTC
TRBV7-3	many	TRBJ2-2	.	CASSLTAGMNTGELFF	TGTGCCAGCAGCTTAACAGCAGGGATGAACACCGGGGAGCTGTTTTTT
TRBV25-1	.	TRBJ1-1	TRBD1	CASSLQGSWDTEAFF	TGTGCCAGCAGTTTACAGGGGAGCTGGGACACTGAAGCTTTCTTT
TRBV2	many	TRBJ2-3	.	CASSAEAMDDAPLPYTNTDTQYF	TGTGCCAGCAGTGCAGAGGCGATGGATGACGCACCCTTACCCTACACAAACACAGATACGCAGTATTTT
TRBV7-9	.	TRBJ2-2	.	CASTPIAGELFF	TGTGCCAGCACCCCCATAGCCGGGGAGCTGTTTTTT
TRBV10-2	.	TRBJ1-1	.	CASTSGGTEAFF	TGCGCCAGCACCTCTGGGGGCACTGAAGCTTTCTTT
TRBV25-1	.	TRBJ2-2	.	CASSEGSNTGELFF	TGTGCCAGCAGTGAGGGATCGAACACCGGGGAGCTGTTTTTT
TRBV5-1	few	TRBJ1-2	TRBD1	CASSPGDRMIYGYTF	TGCGCCAGCAGCCCAGGGGACAGAATGATTTATGGCTACACCTTC
TRBV15	many	TRBJ2-6	.	CATSRDRGGANVLTF	TGTGCCACCAGCAGAGACAGGGGTGGGGCCAACGTCCTGACTTTC
TRBV7-8	many	TRBJ2-7	TRBD1	CASTKGAPGPTYEQYF	TGTGCCAGCACCAAGGGGGCCCCGGGACCTACCTACGAGCAGTACTTC
TRBV11-1	few	TRBJ2-2	.	CASSPREYTGELFF	TGTGCCAGCAGCCCCCGGGAATACACCGGGGAGCTGTTTTTT
TRBV11-2	few	TRBJ2-3	TRBD2	CASSLSGSRNTQYF	TGTGCCAGCAGCTTAAGCGGGAGTCGCAATACGCAGTATTTT
TRBV3-1	.	TRBJ2-2	.	CASSQNRVTTGELFF	TGTGCCAGCAGCCAAAACAGGGTTACCACCGGGGAGCTGTTTTTT
TRBV11-1	.	TRBJ2-7	TRBD1	CASSRRDRSSYEQYF	TGTGCCAGCAGCCGCCGGGACAGGAGCTCCTACGAGCAGTACTTC
TRBV4-1	many	TRBJ2-7	TRBD1	CASSQVTTGGLIYEQYF	TGCGCCAGCAGCCAAGTTACTACAGGGGGCTTGATATACGAGCAGTACTTC
TRBV5-6	many	TRBJ2-7	.	CASSLAGISSEQYF	TGTGCCAGCAGCTTGGCGGGGATCTCCTCCGAGCAGTACTTC
TRBV2	few	TRBJ1-5	.	CASSEEGFSNQPQHF	TGTGCCAGCAGTGAAGAGGGCTTTAGCAATCAGCCCCAGCATTTT
TRBV24-1	.	TRBJ2-7	.	CATSDPGPSSYEQYF	TGTGCCACCAGTGATCCGGGACCGAGCTCCTACGAGCAGTACTTC
TRBV3-1	few	TRBJ1-2	.	CASSQGAGAPNYGYTF	TGTGCCAGCAGCCAGGGGGCTGGGGCCCCTAACTATGGCTACACCTTC
TRBV9	few	TRBJ2-2	.	CASSVNTWELFF	TGTGCCAGCAGCGTGAATACTTGGGAGCTGTTTTTT
TRBV10-3	.	TRBJ1-5	.	CTISESGWNSNQPQHF	TGTACCATCAGTGAGTCGGGCTGGAATAGCAATCAGCCCCAGCATTTT
TRBV11-1	.	TRBJ2-6	.	CASSLGVQRVPSSGANVLTF	TGTGCCAGCAGCTTAGGGGTACAGCGGGTCCCGAGCTCTGGGGCCAACGTCCTGACTTTC
TRBV6-6	many	TRBJ1-1	.	CASSYSLGIGEAFF	TGTGCCAGCAGTTACTCGTTAGGGATAGGTGAAGCTTTCTTT
TRBV7-8	.	TRBJ2-7	TRBD2	CASSLVVAGSSYEQYF	TGTGCCAGCAGCTTAGTTGTAGCGGGGTCCTCCTACGAGCAGTACTTC
TRBV25-1	.	TRBJ1-6	.	CASSDRGNSPLHF	TGTGCCAGCAGTGATAGGGGTAATTCACCCCTCCACTTT
TRBV20-1	many	TRBJ1-6	TRBD1	CSARDGTGFINSPLHF	TGCAGTGCTAGAGATGGGACAGGGTTTATTAATTCACCCCTCCACTTT
TRBV10-3	.	TRBJ2-7	.	CAISEGGHEQYF	TGTGCCATCAGTGAGGGCGGCCACGAGCAGTACTTC
TRBV29-1	.	TRBJ1-6	.	CSIADVGYQPLHF	TGCAGCATTGCGGACGTGGGATATCAGCCCCTCCACTTT
TRBV7-2	.	TRBJ2-7	.	CASSFRDGYEQYF	TGTGCCAGCAGCTTTCGGGACGGATACGAGCAGTACTTC
TRBV5-1	few	TRBJ1-1	.	CASSLRQAVNTEAFF	TGCGCCAGCAGCTTGAGGCAGGCCGTGAACACTGAAGCTTTCTTT
TRBV2	many	TRBJ1-1	.	CASRVQGGTEAFF	TGTGCCAGCAGAGTTCAGGGAGGGACTGAAGCTTTCTTT
TRBV12-3/TRBV12-4	few	TRBJ2-7	TRBD1	CASSRQGVSYEQYF	TGTGCCAGCAGCCGACAGGGGGTCTCCTACGAGCAGTACTTC
TRBV14	few	TRBJ2-5	.	CASSPRGARETQYF	TGTGCCAGCAGCCCCAGGGGGGCGCGAGAGACCCAGTACTTC
TRBV13	many	TRBJ2-7	.	CASSSTRGSYEQYF	TGTGCCAGCAGCTCGACTAGGGGCTCCTACGAGCAGTACTTC
TRBV4-2	.	TRBJ2-1	.	CASSQDRTVNEQFF	TGTGCCAGCAGCCAAGATAGGACAGTCAATGAGCAGTTCTTC
TRBV7-2	.	TRBJ2-6	.	CASRPGPRFSGANVLTF	TGTGCCAGCAGGCCGGGACCCCGTTTCTCTGGGGCCAACGTCCTGACTTTC
TRBV15	.	TRBJ1-2	.	CATSRTRIGRPEGWLHGYTF	TGTGCCACCAGCAGAACTCGAATTGGACGGCCGGAGGGTTGGTTGCATGGCTACACCTTC
TRBV10-3	.	TRBJ1-6	TRBD1	CATYLTGADNSPLHF	TGTGCCACGTACCTGACAGGGGCGGATAATTCACCCCTCCACTTT
TRBV18	many	TRBJ2-1	.	CASSPEASSYNEQFF	TGTGCCAGCTCACCAGAGGCTAGCTCCTACAATGAGCAGTTCTTC
TRBV20-1	few	TRBJ2-3	.	CSAPPRAFNQPQYF	TGCAGTGCCCCACCGAGGGCCTTCAATCAGCCCCAGTATTTT